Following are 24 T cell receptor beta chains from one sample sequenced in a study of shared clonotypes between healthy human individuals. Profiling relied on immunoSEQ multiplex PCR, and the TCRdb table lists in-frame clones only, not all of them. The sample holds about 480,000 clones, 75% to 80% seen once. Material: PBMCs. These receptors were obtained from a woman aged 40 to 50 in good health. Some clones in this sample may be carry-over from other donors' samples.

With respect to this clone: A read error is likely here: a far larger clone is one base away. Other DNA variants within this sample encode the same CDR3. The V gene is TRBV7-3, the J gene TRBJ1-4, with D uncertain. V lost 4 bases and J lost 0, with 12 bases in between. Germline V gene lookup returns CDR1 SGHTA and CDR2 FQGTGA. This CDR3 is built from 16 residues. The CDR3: CASSSRDPATNEKLFF. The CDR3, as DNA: TGTGCCAGCAGCTCTCGGGATCCTGCAACTAATGAAAAACTGTTTTTT.

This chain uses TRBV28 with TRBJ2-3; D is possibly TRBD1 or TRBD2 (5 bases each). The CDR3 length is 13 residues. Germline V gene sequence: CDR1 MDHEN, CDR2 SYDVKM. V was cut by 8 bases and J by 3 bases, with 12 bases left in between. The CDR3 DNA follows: TGTGCCAGCCGGGACGGGGTGACAGATACGCAGTATTTT. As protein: CASRDGVTDTQYF.

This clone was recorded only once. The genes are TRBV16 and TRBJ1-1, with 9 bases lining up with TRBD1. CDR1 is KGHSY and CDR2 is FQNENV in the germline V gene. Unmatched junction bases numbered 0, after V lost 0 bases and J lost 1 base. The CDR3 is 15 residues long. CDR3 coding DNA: TGTGCCAGCAGCCAATCGGGACAGGGGAACACTGAAGCTTTCTTT. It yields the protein CASSQSGQGNTEAFF.

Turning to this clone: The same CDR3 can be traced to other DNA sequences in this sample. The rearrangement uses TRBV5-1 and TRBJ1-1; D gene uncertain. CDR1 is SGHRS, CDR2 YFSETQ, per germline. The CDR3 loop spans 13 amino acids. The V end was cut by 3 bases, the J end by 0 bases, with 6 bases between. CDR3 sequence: CASSSDMNTEAFF. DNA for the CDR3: TGCGCCAGCAGCTCCGACATGAACACTGAAGCTTTCTTT.

The CDR3, as DNA: TGTGCCAGCAGCGCCCAAACCAACTCTGGAAACACCATATATTTT. This sequence encodes CASSAQTNSGNTIYF. The V call is TRBV9, the J call TRBJ1-3, with D unresolved. Germline V gene data show CDR1 as SGDLS and CDR2 as YYNGEE. The CDR3 has 15 residues. The V end was cut by 3 bases, the J end by 0 bases, with 10 bases between. Full variable domain (outside the CDR3, taken from reference TRBV9 and TRBJ1-3): DSGVTQTPKHLITATGQRVTLRCSPRSGDLSVYWYQQSLDQGLQFLIQYYNGEERAKGNILERFSAQQFPDLHSELNLSSLELGDSALYFCASSAQTNSGNTIYFGEGSWLTVV.

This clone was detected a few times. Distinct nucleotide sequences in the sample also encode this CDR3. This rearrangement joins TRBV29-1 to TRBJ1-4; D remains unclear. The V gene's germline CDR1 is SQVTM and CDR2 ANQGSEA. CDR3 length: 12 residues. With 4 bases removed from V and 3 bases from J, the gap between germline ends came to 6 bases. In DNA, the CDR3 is TGCAGCGTTGCTCAGGCTAATGAAAAACTGTTTTTT. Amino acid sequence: CSVAQANEKLFF.

CDR3 DNA sequence: TGTGCCAGCATTCCCGGGGCCGAGGGGGAGACCCAGTACTTC. It encodes CASIPGAEGETQYF. The chain is built from TRBV28 and TRBJ2-5, with D perhaps assigned TRBD1 or TRBD2 (5 bases each). The CDR3 totals 14 residues. Trimming left V 7 bases short and J 5 bases short, with 17 bases between. Germline V gene sequence: CDR1 MDHEN, CDR2 SYDVKM.

The DNA of the CDR3 is TGTGCCAGCAGTTTAGGTATCAACGAGCAGTACTTC. Translated: CASSLGINEQYF. The chain links TRBV28 to TRBJ2-7; D unresolved. Trimming stripped 2 bases from V and 5 bases from J, with 7 bases between. CDR1 and CDR2 (germline): MDHEN, SYDVKM. This CDR3 spans 12 amino acids.

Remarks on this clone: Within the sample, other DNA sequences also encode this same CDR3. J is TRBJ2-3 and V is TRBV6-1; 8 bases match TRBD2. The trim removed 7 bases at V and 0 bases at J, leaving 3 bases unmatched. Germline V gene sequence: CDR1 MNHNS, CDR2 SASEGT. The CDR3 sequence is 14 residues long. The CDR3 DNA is TGTGCCAGCACTGGGACTAGAAGCACAGATACGCAGTATTTT. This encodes CASTGTRSTDTQYF.

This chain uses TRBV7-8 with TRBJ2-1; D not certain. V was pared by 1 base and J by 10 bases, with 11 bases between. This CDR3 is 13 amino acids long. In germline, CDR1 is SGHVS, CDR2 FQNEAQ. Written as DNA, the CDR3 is TGTGCCAGCAGCTTAGGCGTTTGGCGCGAGCAGTTCTTC. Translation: CASSLGVWREQFF.

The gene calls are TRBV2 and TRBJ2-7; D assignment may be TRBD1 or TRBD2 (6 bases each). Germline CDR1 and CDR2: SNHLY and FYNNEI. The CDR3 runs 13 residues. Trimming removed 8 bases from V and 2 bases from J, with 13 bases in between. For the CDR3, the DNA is TGTGCCAGCTTGAAGGGGGGCACCTACGAGCAGTACTTC. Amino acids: CASLKGGTYEQYF. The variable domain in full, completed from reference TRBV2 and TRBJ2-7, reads EPEVTQTPSHQVTQMGQEVILRCVPISNHLYFYWYRQILGQKVEFLVSFYNNEISEKSEIFDDQFSVERPDGSNFTLKIRSTKLEDSAMYFCASLKGGTYEQYFGPGTRLTVT.

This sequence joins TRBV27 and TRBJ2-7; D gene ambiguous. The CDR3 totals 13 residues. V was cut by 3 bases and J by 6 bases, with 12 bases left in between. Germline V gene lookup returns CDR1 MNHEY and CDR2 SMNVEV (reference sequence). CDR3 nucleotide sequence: TGTGCCAGCAGTTTCCGCGGAGTCGGCGAGCAGTACTTC. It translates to CASSFRGVGEQYF.

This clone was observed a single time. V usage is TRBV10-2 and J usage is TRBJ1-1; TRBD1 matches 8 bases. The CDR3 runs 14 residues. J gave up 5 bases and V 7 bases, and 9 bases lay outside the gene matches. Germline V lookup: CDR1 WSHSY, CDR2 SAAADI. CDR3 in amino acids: CASTSTGGRTEAFF. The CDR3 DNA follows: TGCGCCAGCACTTCAACAGGGGGAAGGACTGAAGCTTTCTTT.

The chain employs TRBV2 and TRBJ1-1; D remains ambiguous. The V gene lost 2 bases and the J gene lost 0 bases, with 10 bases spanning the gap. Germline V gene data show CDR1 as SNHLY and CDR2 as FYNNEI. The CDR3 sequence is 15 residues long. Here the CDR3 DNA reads TGTGCCAGCAGTGAATACGGAGCAATGAACACTGAAGCTTTCTTT. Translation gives CASSEYGAMNTEAFF.

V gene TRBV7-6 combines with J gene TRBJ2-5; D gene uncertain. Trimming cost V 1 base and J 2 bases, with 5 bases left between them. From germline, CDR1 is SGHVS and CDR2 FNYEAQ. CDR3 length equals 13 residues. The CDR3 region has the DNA TGTGCCAGCAGCTTAGGAAGGCAAGAGACCCAGTACTTC. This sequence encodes CASSLGRQETQYF.

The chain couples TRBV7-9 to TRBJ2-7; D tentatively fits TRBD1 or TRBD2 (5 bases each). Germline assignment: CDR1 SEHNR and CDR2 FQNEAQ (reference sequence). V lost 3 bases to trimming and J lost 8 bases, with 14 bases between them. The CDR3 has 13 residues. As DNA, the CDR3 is TGTGCCAGCAGCTTTTCCGGGGCAGATAAGCAGTACTTC. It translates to CASSFSGADKQYF. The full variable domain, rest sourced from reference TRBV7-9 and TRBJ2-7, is DTGVSQNPRHKITKRGQNVTFRCDPISEHNRLYWYRQTLGQGPEFLTYFQNEAQLEKSRLLSDRFSAERPKGSFSTLEIQRTEQGDSAMYLCASSFSGADKQYFGPGTRLTVT.

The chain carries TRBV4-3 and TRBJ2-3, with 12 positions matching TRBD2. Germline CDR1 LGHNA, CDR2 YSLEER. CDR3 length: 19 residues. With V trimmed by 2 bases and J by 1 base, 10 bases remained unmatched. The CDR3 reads CASSQSRASGRARTDTQYF. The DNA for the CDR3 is TGCGCCAGCAGCCAAAGTAGAGCTAGCGGGAGGGCCCGCACAGATACGCAGTATTTT.

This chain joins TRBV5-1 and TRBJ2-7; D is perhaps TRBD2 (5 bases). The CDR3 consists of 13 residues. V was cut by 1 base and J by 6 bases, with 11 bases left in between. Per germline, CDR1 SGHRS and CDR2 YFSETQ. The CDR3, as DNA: TGCGCCAGCAGCTTGAGCAGCGGAGGCGAGCAGTACTTC. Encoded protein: CASSLSSGGEQYF.

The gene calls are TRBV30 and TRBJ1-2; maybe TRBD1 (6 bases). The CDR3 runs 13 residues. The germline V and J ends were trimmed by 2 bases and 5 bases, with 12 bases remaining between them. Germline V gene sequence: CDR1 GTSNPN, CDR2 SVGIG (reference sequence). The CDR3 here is CAWSPGQTYGYTF. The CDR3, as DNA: TGTGCCTGGAGTCCGGGACAAACTTATGGCTACACCTTC.

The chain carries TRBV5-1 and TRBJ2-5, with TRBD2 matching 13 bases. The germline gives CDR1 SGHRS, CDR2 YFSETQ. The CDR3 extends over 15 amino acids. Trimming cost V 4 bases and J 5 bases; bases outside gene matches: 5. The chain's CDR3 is CASSPTSGRAETQYF. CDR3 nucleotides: TGCGCCAGCAGCCCCACTAGCGGGAGGGCCGAGACCCAGTACTTC.

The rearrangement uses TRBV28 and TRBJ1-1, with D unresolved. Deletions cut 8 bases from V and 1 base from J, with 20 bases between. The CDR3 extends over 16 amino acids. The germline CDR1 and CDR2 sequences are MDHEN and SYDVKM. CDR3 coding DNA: TGTGCCAGCCCCACCCCCGCATCAGACGCGAACACTGAAGCTTTCTTT. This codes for CASPTPASDANTEAFF.

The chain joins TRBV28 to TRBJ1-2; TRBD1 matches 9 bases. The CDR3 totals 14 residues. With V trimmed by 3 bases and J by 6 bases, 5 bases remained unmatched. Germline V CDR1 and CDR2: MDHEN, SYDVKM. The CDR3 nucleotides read TGTGCCAGCAGTTTCCCCGACAGGGGGAATGGCTACACCTTC. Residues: CASSFPDRGNGYTF.

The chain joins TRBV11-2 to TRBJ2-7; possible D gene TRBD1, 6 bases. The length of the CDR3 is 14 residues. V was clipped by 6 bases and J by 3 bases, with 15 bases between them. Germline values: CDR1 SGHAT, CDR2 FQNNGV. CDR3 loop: CASRPIRGFYEQYF. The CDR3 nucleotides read TGTGCCAGCAGACCGATCAGGGGTTTCTACGAGCAGTACTTC.

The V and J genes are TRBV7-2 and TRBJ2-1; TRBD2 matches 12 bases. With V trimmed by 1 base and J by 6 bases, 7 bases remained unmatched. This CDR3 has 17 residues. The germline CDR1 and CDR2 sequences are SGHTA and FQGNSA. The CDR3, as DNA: TGTGCCAGCAGCTTAGTTGGCGGACTAGCGGGGCCCAATGAGCAGTTCTTC. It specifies CASSLVGGLAGPNEQFF.